Sequencing of this TCR beta chain was carried out in a study of cytomegalovirus exposure and HLA in healthy donors. Overall study results and limits: A link between a missense DCLRE1C variant and TCR beta V- and J-gene trimming emerged from a later analysis. The study flagged fewer than 200 TCR beta chains as cytomegalovirus-associated. Association with HLA alleles at 0.05 false discovery rate was found for about 17,000 TCR beta sequences in a later analysis.

V lost 0 bases and J lost 2, with 17 bases in between. Germline CDR1 is SGHNT and CDR2 is YYREEE (reference sequence). This CDR3 region has 17 residues. In the PCR, 60 Vbeta and 13 Jbeta primers were used. Repertoires were generated with immunoSEQ multiplex PCR, while TCRdb's copy carries only in-frame clones and drops some. The sample carries over 130,000 clones, 60% to 80% recorded once. As regards this clone: What it recognizes is unknown.

The sample comprised PBMCs. The rearrangement uses TRBV5-4 and TRBJ2-5; possible D gene TRBD2, 6 bases. This TCR came from a woman in her 30s in good health and CMV-seronegative. CDR3 in DNA: TGTGCCAGCAGCTTGGGAGGGTGGACTACAAATCAAGAGACCCAGTACTTC. Amino acid sequence: CASSLGGWTTNQETQYF.